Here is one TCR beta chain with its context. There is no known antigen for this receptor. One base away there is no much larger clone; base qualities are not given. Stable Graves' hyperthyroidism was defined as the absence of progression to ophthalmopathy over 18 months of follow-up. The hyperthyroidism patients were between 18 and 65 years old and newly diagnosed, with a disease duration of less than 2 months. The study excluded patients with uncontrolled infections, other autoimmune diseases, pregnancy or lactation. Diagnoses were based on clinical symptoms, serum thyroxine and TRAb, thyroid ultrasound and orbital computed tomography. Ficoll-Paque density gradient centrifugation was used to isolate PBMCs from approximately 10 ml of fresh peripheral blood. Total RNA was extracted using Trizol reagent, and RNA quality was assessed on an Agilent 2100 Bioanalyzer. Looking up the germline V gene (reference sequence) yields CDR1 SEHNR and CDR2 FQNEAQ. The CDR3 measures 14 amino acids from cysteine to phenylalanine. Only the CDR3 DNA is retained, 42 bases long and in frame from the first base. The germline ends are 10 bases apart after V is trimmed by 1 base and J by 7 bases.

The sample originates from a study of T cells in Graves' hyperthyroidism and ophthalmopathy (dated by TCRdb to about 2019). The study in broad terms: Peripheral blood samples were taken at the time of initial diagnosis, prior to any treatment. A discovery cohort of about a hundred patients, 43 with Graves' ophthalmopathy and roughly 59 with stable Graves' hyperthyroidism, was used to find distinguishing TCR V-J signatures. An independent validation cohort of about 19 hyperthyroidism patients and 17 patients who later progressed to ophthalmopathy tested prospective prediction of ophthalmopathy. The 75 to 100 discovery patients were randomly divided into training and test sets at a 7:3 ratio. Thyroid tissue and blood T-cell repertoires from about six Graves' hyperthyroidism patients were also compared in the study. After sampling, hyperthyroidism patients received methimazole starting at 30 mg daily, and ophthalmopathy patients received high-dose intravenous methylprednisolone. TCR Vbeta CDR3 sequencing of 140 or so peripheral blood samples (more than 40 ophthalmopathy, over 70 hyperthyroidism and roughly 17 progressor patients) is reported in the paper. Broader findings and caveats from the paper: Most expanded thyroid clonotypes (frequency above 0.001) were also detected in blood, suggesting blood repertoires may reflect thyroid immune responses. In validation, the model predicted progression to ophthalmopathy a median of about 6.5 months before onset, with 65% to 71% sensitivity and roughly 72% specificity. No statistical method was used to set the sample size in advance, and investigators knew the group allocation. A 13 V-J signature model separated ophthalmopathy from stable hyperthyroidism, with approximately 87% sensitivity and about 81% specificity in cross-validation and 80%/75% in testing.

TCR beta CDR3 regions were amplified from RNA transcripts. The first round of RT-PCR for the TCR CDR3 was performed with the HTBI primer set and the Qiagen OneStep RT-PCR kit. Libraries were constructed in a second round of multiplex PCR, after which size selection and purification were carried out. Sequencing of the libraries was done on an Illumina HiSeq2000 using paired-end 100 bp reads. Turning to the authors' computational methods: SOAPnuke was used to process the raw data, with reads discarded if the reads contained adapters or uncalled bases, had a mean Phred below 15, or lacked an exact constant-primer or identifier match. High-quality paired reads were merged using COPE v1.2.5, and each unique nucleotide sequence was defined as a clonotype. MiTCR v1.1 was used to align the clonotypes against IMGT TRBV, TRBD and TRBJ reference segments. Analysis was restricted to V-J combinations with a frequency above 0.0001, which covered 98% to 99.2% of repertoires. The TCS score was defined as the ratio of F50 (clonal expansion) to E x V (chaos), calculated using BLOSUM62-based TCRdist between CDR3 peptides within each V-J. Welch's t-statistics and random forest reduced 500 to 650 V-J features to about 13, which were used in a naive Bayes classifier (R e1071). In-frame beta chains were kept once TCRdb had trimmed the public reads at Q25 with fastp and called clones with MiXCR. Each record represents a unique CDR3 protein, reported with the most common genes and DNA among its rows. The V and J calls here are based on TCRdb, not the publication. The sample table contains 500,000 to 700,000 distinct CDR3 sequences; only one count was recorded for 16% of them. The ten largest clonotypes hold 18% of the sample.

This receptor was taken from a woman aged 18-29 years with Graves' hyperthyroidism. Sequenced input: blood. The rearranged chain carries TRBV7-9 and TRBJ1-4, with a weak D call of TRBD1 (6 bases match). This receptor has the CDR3 CASSLGQDTEKLFF. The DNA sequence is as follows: TGTGCCAGCAGCTTAGGACAGGATACTGAAAAACTGTTTTTT.